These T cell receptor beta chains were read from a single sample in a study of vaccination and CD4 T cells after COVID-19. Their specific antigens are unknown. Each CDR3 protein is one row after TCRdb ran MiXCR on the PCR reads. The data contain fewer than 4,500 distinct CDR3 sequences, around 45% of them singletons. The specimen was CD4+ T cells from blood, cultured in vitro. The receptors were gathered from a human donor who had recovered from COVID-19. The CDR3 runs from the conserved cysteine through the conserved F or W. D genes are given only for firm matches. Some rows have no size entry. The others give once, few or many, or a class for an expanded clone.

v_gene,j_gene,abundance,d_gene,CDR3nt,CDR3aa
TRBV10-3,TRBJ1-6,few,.,TGTGCCATCAGTGTCAAGGGGTCAAATAATTCACCCCTCCACTTT,CAISVKGSNNSPLHF
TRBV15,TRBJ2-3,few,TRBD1,TGTGCCACCAGCAGAGGGGACAGGGCAGATACGCAGTATTTT,CATSRGDRADTQYF
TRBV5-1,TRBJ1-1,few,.,TGCGCCAGCAGCTTGCCCCGGGGAGGTGGGAACACTGAAGCTTTCTTT,CASSLPRGGGNTEAFF
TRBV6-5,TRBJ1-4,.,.,TGTGCCAGCAGTTACGTGGGGGCGCGGGATACGGAAAAACTGTTTTTT,CASSYVGARDTEKLFF
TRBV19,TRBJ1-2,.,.,TGTGCCAGTAGTATAGGGTATGGCTACACCTTC,CASSIGYGYTF
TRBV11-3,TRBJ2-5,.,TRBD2,TGTGCCAGCAGTCGGATGAGCGGGGGCCAGGAGACCCAGTACTTC,CASSRMSGGQETQYF
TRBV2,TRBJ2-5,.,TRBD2,TGTGCCAGCAGTGAGCCTAGCGGGGGCGGAGAGACCCAGTACTTC,CASSEPSGGGETQYF
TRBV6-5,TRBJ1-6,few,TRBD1,TGTGCCAGCAGTTACTCGGACAGGGCTAATTCACCCCTCCACTTT,CASSYSDRANSPLHF
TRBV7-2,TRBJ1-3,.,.,TGTGCCAGCAGCTTAGACAGACAGTCCTCCGACATATATTTT,CASSLDRQSSDIYF
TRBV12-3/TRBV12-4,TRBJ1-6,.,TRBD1,TGTGCCAGCAGCCTGGACAGGTTTAATTCACCCCTCCACTTT,CASSLDRFNSPLHF
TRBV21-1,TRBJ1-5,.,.,TGTGCCAGCAGCCGGTACCTACACATTTTTAGCAATCAGCCCCAGCATTTT,CASSRYLHIFSNQPQHF
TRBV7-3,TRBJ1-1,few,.,TGTTCGGCCCTCCTCCCACAGGCTTTCTTT,CSALLPQAFF